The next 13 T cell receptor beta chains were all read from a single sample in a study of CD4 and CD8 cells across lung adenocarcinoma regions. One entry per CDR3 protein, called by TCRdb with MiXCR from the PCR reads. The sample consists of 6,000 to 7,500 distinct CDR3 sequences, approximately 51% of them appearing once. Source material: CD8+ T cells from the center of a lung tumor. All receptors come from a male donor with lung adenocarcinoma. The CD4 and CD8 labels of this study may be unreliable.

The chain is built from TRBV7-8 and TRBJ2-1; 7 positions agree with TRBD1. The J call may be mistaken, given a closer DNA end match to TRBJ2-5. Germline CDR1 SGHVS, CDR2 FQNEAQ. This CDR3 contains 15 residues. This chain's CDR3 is CASSLRRDRQETQYF. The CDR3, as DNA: TGTGCCAGCAGCTTAAGACGGGACAGACAAGAGACCCAGTACTTC.

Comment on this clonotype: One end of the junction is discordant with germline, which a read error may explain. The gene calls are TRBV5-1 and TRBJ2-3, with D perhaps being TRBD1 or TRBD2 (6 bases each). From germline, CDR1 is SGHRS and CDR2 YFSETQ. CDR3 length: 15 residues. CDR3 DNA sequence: TGCGCCGGGGGCTTGGGGGGCGGTGAGCAGGATACGCAGTATTTC. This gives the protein CAGGLGGGEQDTQYF.

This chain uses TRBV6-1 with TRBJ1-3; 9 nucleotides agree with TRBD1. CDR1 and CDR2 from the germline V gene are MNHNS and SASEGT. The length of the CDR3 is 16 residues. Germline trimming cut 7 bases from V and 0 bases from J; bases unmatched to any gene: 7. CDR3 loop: CASTSPGQGSGNTIYF. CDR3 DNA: TGTGCCAGCACCTCCCCGGGACAGGGCTCTGGAAACACCATATATTTT.

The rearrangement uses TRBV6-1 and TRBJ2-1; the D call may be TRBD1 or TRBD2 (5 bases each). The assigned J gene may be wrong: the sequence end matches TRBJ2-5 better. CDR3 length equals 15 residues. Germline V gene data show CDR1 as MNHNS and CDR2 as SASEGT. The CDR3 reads CASSGGTASVGTQYF. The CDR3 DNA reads TGTGCCAGCAGTGGAGGGACCGCATCAGTGGGGACCCAGTACTTC.

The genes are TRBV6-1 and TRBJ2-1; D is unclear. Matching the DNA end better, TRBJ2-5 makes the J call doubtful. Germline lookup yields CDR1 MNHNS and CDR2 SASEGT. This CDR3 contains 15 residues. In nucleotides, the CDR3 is TGTGCCAGCAGCTTGGGTAGAGATATACAAGAGACCCAGTACTTC. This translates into CASSLGRDIQETQYF.

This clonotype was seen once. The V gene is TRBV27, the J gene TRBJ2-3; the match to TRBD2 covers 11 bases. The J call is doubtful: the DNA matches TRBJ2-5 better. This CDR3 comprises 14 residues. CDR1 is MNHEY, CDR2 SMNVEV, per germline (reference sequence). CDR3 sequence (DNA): TGTGCCAGCTCCCCCGCAGGGACTAGCGGCACCCAGTACTTC. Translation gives CASSPAGTSGTQYF.

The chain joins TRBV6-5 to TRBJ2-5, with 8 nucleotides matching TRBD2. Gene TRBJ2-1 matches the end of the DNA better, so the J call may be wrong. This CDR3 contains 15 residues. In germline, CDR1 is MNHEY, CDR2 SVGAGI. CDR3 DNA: TGTGCCAGCAGTTACGTCGGGAGGGGTTACAATGAGCAGTTCTTC. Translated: CASSYVGRGYNEQFF.

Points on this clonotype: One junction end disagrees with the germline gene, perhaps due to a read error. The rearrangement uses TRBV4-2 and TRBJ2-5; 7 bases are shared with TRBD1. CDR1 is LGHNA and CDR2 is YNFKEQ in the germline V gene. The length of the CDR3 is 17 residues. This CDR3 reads CASSQDSRGRGGETQYF. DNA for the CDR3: TGTGCCAGCAGCCAAGATTCGAGGGGGCGTGGCGGAGAGACGCAGTATTTC.

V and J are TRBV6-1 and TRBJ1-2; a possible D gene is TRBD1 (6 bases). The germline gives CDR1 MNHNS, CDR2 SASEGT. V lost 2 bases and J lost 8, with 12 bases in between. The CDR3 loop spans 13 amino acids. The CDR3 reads CASSELGQRGYTF. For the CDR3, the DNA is TGTGCCAGCAGTGAACTTGGACAGAGGGGCTACACCTTC.

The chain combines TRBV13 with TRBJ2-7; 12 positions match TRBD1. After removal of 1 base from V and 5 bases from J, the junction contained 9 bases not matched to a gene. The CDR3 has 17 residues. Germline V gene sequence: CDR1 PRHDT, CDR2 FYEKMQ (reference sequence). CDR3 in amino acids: CASSLDRYGTGGDEQYF. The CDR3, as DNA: TGTGCCAGCAGCTTAGATCGTTATGGGACAGGGGGCGACGAGCAGTACTTC.

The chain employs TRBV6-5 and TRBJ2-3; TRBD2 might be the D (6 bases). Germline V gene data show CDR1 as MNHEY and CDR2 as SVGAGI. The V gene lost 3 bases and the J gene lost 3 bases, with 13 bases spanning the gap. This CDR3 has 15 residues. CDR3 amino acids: CASSYSGVGTDTQYF. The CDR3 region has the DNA TGTGCCAGCAGTTATTCGGGAGTGGGGACAGATACGCAGTATTTT.

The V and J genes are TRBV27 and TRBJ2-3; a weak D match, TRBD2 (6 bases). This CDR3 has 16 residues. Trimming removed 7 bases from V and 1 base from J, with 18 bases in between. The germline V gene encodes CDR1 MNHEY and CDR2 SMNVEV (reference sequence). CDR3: CASTSWRETGTDTQYF. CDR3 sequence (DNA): TGTGCCAGCACCTCTTGGCGGGAAACTGGCACAGATACGCAGTATTTT.

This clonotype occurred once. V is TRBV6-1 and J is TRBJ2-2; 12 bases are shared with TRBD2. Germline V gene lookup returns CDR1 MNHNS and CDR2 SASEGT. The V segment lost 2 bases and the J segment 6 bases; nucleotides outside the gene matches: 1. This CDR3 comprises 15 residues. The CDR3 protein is CASSESSGGAGELFF. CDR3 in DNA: TGTGCCAGCAGTGAATCTAGCGGGGGGGCCGGGGAGCTGTTTTTT.